A selection of T cell receptor beta chains follows, all from one sample in a study of post-analysis software for immune sequencing data. TCRdb recomputed calls from the PCR reads with MiXCR, one row per CDR3 protein. This table holds fewer than 850,000 distinct CDR3 sequences, 25% to 30% found once. Sequencing was carried out using blood. These receptors all stem from a girl aged 10-17 years with multiple sclerosis. The CDR3 runs from the conserved cysteine through the conserved F or W. The order of the fields is CDR3 protein, CDR3 DNA, D gene, J gene, clone size, V gene. D genes are given only for firm matches. Rows give clone size only sometimes, using once, few, many, or a class for an expanded clone.

CASSRPGLGPQHF	TGTGCCAGCAGCCGCCCGGGACTGGGGCCCCAGCATTTT	-	TRBJ1-5	few	TRBV28
CASSEEGSETQYF	TGCGCCAGCAGTGAGGAAGGTTCCGAGACCCAGTACTTC	-	TRBJ2-5	-	TRBV10-1
CSARDWSGGRYQETQYF	TGCAGTGCTAGAGACTGGAGCGGGGGAAGGTACCAAGAGACCCAGTACTTC	TRBD2	TRBJ2-5	-	TRBV20-1
CASSPLSGSRTF	TGTGCCAGCAGCCCTCTTTCAGGGAGTCGCACCTTC	-	TRBJ1-2	-	TRBV3-1
CSATPGTAPDTQYF	TGCAGTGCTACCCCCGGGACTGCCCCAGATACGCAGTATTTT	-	TRBJ2-3	-	TRBV20-1
CASSGYRGGKTQYF	TGTGCCAGCAGTGGCTACAGGGGGGGAAAGACCCAGTACTTC	-	TRBJ2-5	few	TRBV6-5
CASTLGIHPNEQFF	TGTGCCAGCACCTTGGGGATACACCCGAATGAGCAGTTCTTC	-	TRBJ2-1	few	TRBV12-3/TRBV12-4
CAISEGGGGYTEQYF	TGTGCCATCAGTGAGGGGGGCGGGGGGTACACCGAGCAGTACTTC	TRBD2	TRBJ2-7	-	TRBV10-3
CSATGGYSNQPQHF	TGCAGTGCCACTGGGGGGTATAGCAATCAGCCCCAGCATTTT	-	TRBJ1-5	many	TRBV20-1
CASSPLGTGIYEQYF	TGTGCCAGCTCACCACTCGGGACAGGGATCTACGAGCAGTACTTC	TRBD1	TRBJ2-7	-	TRBV18
CASSPVDSYYGYTF	TGTGCCAGCAGTCCGGTCGACAGCTACTATGGCTACACCTTC	-	TRBJ1-2	-	TRBV7-9
CASSLPVVNEQFF	TGTGCCAGCAGTCTCCCCGTGGTGAATGAGCAGTTCTTC	-	TRBJ2-1	-	TRBV6-2/TRBV6-3
CASSFGQGLYEQYF	TGTGCCAGCAGTTTCGGACAGGGGCTCTACGAACAGTACTTC	TRBD1	TRBJ2-7	-	TRBV27
CASSLWGAKTKNIQYF	TGTGCCAGCAGTTTATGGGGGGCAAAAACCAAAAACATTCAGTACTTC	-	TRBJ2-4	-	TRBV28
CASSQTGRANSPLHF	TGTGCCAGCTCACAGACGGGACGGGCGAATTCACCCCTCCACTTT	-	TRBJ1-6	few	TRBV18
CASSLGPLGGYTF	TGTGCCAGCAGCTTGGGACCCCTGGGGGGCTACACCTTC	-	TRBJ1-2	once	TRBV5-5
CASMSRGLAVDNEQFF	TGCGCCAGCATGAGTCGGGGACTAGCGGTTGACAATGAGCAGTTCTTC	TRBD2	TRBJ2-1	few	TRBV10-2
CSVVPLADTQYF	TGCAGCGTTGTCCCGCTGGCAGATACGCAGTATTTT	-	TRBJ2-3	-	TRBV29-1
CASSWTGGTQYF	TGTGCCAGCAGTTGGACAGGAGGGACCCAGTACTTC	TRBD1	TRBJ2-5	few	TRBV6-1
CATSSPTGSTYGYTF	TGTGCCACCAGCTCCCCGACAGGGTCGACCTATGGCTACACCTTC	TRBD1	TRBJ1-2	few	TRBV15
CSGTTGVNTEAFF	TGCAGCGGAACAACAGGTGTGAACACTGAAGCTTTCTTT	-	TRBJ1-1	few	TRBV29-1
CASSQGGVRRGRRGDTQYF	TGCGCCAGCAGCCAAGGGGGGGTGAGGAGGGGGCGGAGGGGAGATACGCAGTATTTT	-	TRBJ2-3	few	TRBV4-3
CASSSSTQAFF	TGTGCCAGCAGTTCTAGTACCCAAGCTTTCTTT	-	TRBJ1-1	few	TRBV2
CASTGGSSTDTQYF	TGTGCCAGCACCGGCGGCTCTAGCACAGATACGCAGTATTTT	-	TRBJ2-3	-	TRBV12-3/TRBV12-4
CASSYRQPYGYTF	TGTGCCAGCAGTTACAGGCAGCCTTATGGCTACACCTTC	-	TRBJ1-2	few	TRBV6-5
CSVERGGPQYF	TGCAGCGTTGAGAGGGGGGGACCGCAGTATTTT	-	TRBJ2-3	few	TRBV29-1
CSARVAGAGETQYF	TGCAGTGCACGAGTAGCGGGAGCGGGTGAGACCCAGTACTTC	TRBD2	TRBJ2-5	-	TRBV20-1
CASSLRQGAASTDTQYF	TGTGCCAGCAGCTTAAGGCAAGGGGCGGCTAGCACAGATACGCAGTATTTT	-	TRBJ2-3	-	TRBV7-9
CASSGGSGGAYNEQFF	TGTGCCAGCAGCGGGGGATCGGGAGGGGCTTACAATGAGCAGTTCTTC	TRBD2	TRBJ2-1	-	TRBV7-2
CSARDDRDWSNVLTF	TGCAGTGCTAGAGATGACAGAGATTGGTCCAACGTCCTGACTTTC	-	TRBJ2-6	-	TRBV20-1
CASSEARAGGYTF	TGTGCCAGCAGTGAAGCGCGGGCGGGGGGCTACACCTTC	-	TRBJ1-2	few	TRBV2
CASSHIDRGPLYEQYF	TGTGCCAGCAGTCATATCGACAGGGGGCCGCTCTACGAGCAGTACTTC	TRBD1	TRBJ2-7	once	TRBV28
CSAPEGETQYF	TGCAGTGCCCCCGAGGGGGAGACCCAGTACTTC	-	TRBJ2-5	many	TRBV20-1
CSARKGPSREQPQHF	TGCAGTGCTAGAAAGGGACCTTCACGGGAGCAGCCCCAGCATTTT	-	TRBJ1-5	-	TRBV20-1
CASSPPGPNTEAFF	TGTGCCAGCAGCCCCCCAGGACCGAACACTGAAGCTTTCTTT	-	TRBJ1-1	few	TRBV5-6
CASSLGGRAREKLFF	TGTGCCAGCAGCCTTGGGGGCAGGGCGAGGGAAAAACTGTTTTTT	-	TRBJ1-4	few	TRBV6-5
CASSLFGTGGAGTDTQYF	TGTGCCAGCAGCTTATTCGGGACAGGGGGCGCTGGCACAGATACGCAGTATTTT	TRBD1	TRBJ2-3	-	TRBV7-2
CTSGQPQHF	TGTACCAGCGGGCAGCCCCAGCATTTT	-	TRBJ1-5	-	TRBV9
CASSAAWETQYF	TGTGCCAGCAGCGCTGCGTGGGAGACCCAGTACTTC	-	TRBJ2-5	many	TRBV7-8
CASSLVPTGTQETQYF	TGTGCCAGCAGCTTGGTCCCGACAGGGACCCAAGAGACCCAGTACTTC	TRBD1	TRBJ2-5	-	TRBV11-2
CASSFSYQGNEQFF	TGTGCCAGCAGCTTCTCATACCAGGGCAATGAGCAGTTCTTC	-	TRBJ2-1	-	TRBV7-2
CSVSYMVAGGTDTRYF	-	-	TRBJ2-3	-	TRBV29-1
CASSQEAGGGNEQFF	TGCGCCAGCAGCCAAGAGGCGGGGGGCGGTAATGAGCAGTTCTTC	TRBD2	TRBJ2-1	-	TRBV4-1
CASRRSGRQETQYF	TGTGCCAGCAGAAGGAGCGGCAGACAAGAGACCCAGTACTTC	-	TRBJ2-5	few	TRBV6-2/TRBV6-3
CASSVEVAGGCYGYTF	TGTGCCAGCAGCGTAGAGGTGGCAGGGGGTTGCTATGGCTACACCTTC	TRBD1	TRBJ1-2	few	TRBV9
CASSWTQGAGANVLTF	TGTGCCAGCAGCTGGACGCAGGGGGCTGGGGCCAACGTCCTGACTTTC	TRBD1	TRBJ2-6	-	TRBV7-9